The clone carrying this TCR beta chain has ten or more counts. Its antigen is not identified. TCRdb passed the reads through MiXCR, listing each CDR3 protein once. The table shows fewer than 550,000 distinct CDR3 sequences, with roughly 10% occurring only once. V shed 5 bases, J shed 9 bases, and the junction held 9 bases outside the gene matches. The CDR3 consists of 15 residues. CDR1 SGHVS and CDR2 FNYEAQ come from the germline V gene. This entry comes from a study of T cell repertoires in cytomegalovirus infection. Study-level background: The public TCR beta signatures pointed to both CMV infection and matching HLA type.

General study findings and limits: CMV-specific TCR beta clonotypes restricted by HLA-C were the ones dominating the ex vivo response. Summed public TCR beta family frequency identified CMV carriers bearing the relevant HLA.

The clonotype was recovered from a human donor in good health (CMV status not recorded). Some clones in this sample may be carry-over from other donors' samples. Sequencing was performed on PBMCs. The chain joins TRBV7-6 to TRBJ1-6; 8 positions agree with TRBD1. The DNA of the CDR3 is TGTGCCAGCAGCGCCAATCAGGGGGCAGGTTCACCCCTCCACTTT. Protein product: CASSANQGAGSPLHF. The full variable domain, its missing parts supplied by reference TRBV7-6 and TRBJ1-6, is GAGVSQSPRYKVTKRGQDVALRCDPISGHVSLYWYRQALGQGPEFLTYFNYEAQQDKSGLPNDRFSAERPEGSISTLTIQRTEQRDSAMYRCASSANQGAGSPLHFGNGTRLTVT.